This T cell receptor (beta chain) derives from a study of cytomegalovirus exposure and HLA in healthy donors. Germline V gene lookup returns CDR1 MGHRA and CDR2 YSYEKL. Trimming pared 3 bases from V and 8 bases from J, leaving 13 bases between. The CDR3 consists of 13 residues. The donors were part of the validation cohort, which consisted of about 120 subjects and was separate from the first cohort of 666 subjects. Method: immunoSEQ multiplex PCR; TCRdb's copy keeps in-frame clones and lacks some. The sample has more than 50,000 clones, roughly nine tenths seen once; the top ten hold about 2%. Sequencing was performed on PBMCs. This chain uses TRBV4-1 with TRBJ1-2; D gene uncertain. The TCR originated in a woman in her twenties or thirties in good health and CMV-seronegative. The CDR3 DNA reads TGCGCCAGCAGCCACCCACCGGTGGAGGGCTACACCTTC. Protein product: CASSHPPVEGYTF.